The 24 T cell receptor beta chains listed next were all sequenced from one sample in a study of OX40 agonist ivuxolimab in advanced cancers. The table came from immunoSEQ multiplex PCR; TCRdb's copy has only in-frame clones and leaves some out. The sample consists of just over 60,000 clones, around 90% of them appearing once. The material sequenced was CD4+ or CD8+ T cells sorted from blood, taken in a trial of the OX40 agonist ivuxolimab. These receptors were obtained from an adult with an advanced solid tumor such as melanoma, head and neck, liver or kidney cancer.

The chain couples TRBV11-2 to TRBJ2-1; 10 nucleotides align to TRBD2. Unmatched junction bases numbered 5, after V lost 6 bases and J lost 0 bases. The CDR3 has 16 amino acids. The V gene's germline CDR1 is SGHAT and CDR2 FQNNGV. The chain's CDR3 is CASRPGLATSYNEQFF. The CDR3 DNA follows: TGTGCCAGCAGACCGGGACTAGCGACCTCCTACAATGAGCAGTTCTTC.

This clone ranks as medium-sized. This chain links TRBV7-9 with TRBJ2-1; TRBD1 is a possible D gene (6 bases). Germline assignment: CDR1 SEHNR and CDR2 FQNEAQ (reference sequence). The CDR3 is made up of 16 amino acids. Trimming stripped 2 bases from V and 7 bases from J, with 18 bases between. The CDR3 reads CASSLSAAPRGNEQFF. DNA of the CDR3: TGTGCCAGCAGCTTATCTGCGGCCCCGAGGGGGAATGAGCAGTTCTTC.

The rearrangement joins TRBV28 to TRBJ2-7; 13 nucleotides agree with TRBD2. CDR1 is MDHEN, CDR2 SYDVKM, per germline. Trimming removed 6 bases from V and 2 bases from J; junction bases left unmatched: 4. This CDR3 comprises 15 residues. The CDR3 region has the DNA TGTGCCAGCAGCCCCGGGACTAGCGGGACCTACGAGCAGTACTTC. Protein: CASSPGTSGTYEQYF.

The V call is TRBV7-9, the J call TRBJ2-7, with a tentative D call TRBD1 (6 bases). Per germline, CDR1 SEHNR and CDR2 FQNEAQ (reference sequence). Trimming pared 1 base from V and 6 bases from J, leaving 13 bases between. The CDR3 has 14 residues. The CDR3 region has the DNA TGTGCCAGCAGCTTAGACAGGGACCTCTTCGAGCAGTACTTC. Translation gives CASSLDRDLFEQYF.

The V call is TRBV7-9, the J call TRBJ1-1, with TRBD1 identical over 8 bases. The CDR3 consists of 13 residues. Trimming took 5 bases from V and 5 from J; bases not matched to a gene: 4. Per the germline V gene, CDR1 is SEHNR and CDR2 is FQNEAQ (reference sequence). DNA of the CDR3: TGTGCCAGCAGCCCCGGACAGGGTACTGAAGCTTTCTTT. As protein: CASSPGQGTEAFF.

This clone appeared once. V usage is TRBV28 and J usage is TRBJ2-1, with 7 bases aligning to TRBD2. Trimming cost V 6 bases and J 3 bases; bases outside gene matches: 14. CDR1 and CDR2 (germline): MDHEN, SYDVKM. The CDR3 totals 17 residues. In DNA, the CDR3 is TGTGCCAGCAGACCAGGGTTCGGGCCGGGAGGCTACAATGAGCAGTTCTTC. Its translation: CASRPGFGPGGYNEQFF.

A single count supports this clone. The rearrangement uses TRBV21-1 and TRBJ2-6; the D call TRBD2 from the table was never checked on the DNA. TRBV21-1 has pseudogene status. The CDR3 spans 18 residues. The CDR3 loop reads CASSTRTSGSSGANVLTF. Written as DNA, the CDR3 is TGTGCCAGCAGCACGAGGACTAGCGGGAGCTCTGGGGCCAACGTCCTGACTTTC.

This rearrangement joins TRBV7-9 to TRBJ2-7, with TRBD2 matching 7 bases. The CDR3 consists of 15 residues. Unmatched junction bases numbered 6, after V lost 4 bases and J lost 0 bases. CDR1 SEHNR and CDR2 FQNEAQ come from the germline V gene (reference sequence). The CDR3 here is CASSYWTSGSYEQYF. CDR3 nucleotides: TGTGCCAGCAGCTATTGGACTAGTGGCTCCTACGAGCAGTACTTC.

The gene calls are TRBV11-2 and TRBJ1-1; D is perhaps TRBD1 (6 bases). The germline CDR1 and CDR2 sequences are SGHAT and FQNNGV. The CDR3 covers 16 residues. V dropped 1 base and J dropped 0 bases, with 12 bases sitting between them. The CDR3 loop reads CASSLGGQDMNTEAFF. CDR3 sequence (DNA): TGTGCCAGCAGCTTAGGGGGGCAGGATATGAACACTGAAGCTTTCTTT. The whole variable domain, filled in from reference TRBV11-2 and TRBJ1-1, reads EAGVAQSPRYKIIEKRQSVAFWCNPISGHATLYWYQQILGQGPKLLIQFQNNGVVDDSQLPKDRFSAERLKGVDSTLKIQPAKLEDSAVYLCASSLGGQDMNTEAFFGQGTRLTVV.

V and J are TRBV2 and TRBJ2-1; TRBD2 aligns across 9 bases. Germline V CDR1 and CDR2: SNHLY, FYNNEI. Trimming took 10 bases from V and 8 from J; bases not matched to a gene: 15. The CDR3 consists of 15 residues. The CDR3 region is CATGALAGASHEQFF. The CDR3, as DNA: TGTGCCACCGGTGCTTTAGCGGGAGCGAGTCATGAGCAGTTCTTC.

This clone is a singleton in its sample. The chain joins TRBV28 to TRBJ2-1; D remains ambiguous. The CDR3 runs 11 residues. The V and J ends lost 3 bases and 10 bases respectively, with 7 bases between them. In germline, CDR1 is MDHEN, CDR2 SYDVKM. The CDR3: CASSFGREQFF. The CDR3 coding sequence is TGTGCCAGCAGTTTCGGGCGAGAGCAGTTCTTC.

V is TRBV29-1 and J is TRBJ2-1; a possible D gene is TRBD1 (5 bases). CDR3 length: 13 amino acids. Germline CDR1 is SQVTM and CDR2 is ANQGSEA. V was shortened by 3 bases and J by 3 bases, with 9 bases between the two germline ends. In nucleotides, the CDR3 is TGCAGCGTTGATAACAGGAACTACAATGAGCAGTTCTTC. This encodes CSVDNRNYNEQFF.

J is TRBJ1-3 and V is TRBV11-2; D unclear. The ends were cut back, 5 bases at V and 0 bases at J, with 11 bases in the middle. Germline CDR1 reads SGHAT; CDR2 reads FQNNGV. The CDR3 has 15 residues. The CDR3 region has the DNA TGTGCCAGCAGCCTTGGCTTCGGCTCTGGAAACACCATATATTTT. Protein product: CASSLGFGSGNTIYF.

The gene calls are TRBV7-6 and TRBJ2-1, with D perhaps matching TRBD1 (6 bases). This CDR3 region has 14 residues. V was pared by 4 bases and J by 5 bases, with 12 bases between. Germline CDR1 and CDR2: SGHVS and FNYEAQ. The DNA for the CDR3 is TGTGCCAGCAGCTCCTTCACAGGGAACAATGAGCAGTTCTTC. Translating it yields CASSSFTGNNEQFF.

The V call is TRBV11-2, the J call TRBJ2-7; TRBD1 or TRBD2 may be the D gene (6 bases each). The V and J ends lost 5 bases and 4 bases respectively, with 18 bases between them. Germline V gene sequence: CDR1 SGHAT, CDR2 FQNNGV. The CDR3 is 15 residues long. The CDR3 spells CASSGGGRGRYEQYF. In DNA form, the CDR3 reads TGTGCCAGCAGCGGGGGCGGGCGGGGTAGGTACGAGCAGTACTTC. The variable domain in full, completed from reference TRBV11-2 and TRBJ2-7, reads EAGVAQSPRYKIIEKRQSVAFWCNPISGHATLYWYQQILGQGPKLLIQFQNNGVVDDSQLPKDRFSAERLKGVDSTLKIQPAKLEDSAVYLCASSGGGRGRYEQYFGPGTRLTVT.

The rearrangement joins TRBV27 to TRBJ1-2; D is unresolved. Germline CDR1 MNHEY, CDR2 SMNVEV (reference sequence). Trimming removed 2 bases from V and 5 bases from J, with 9 bases in between. This CDR3 has 13 residues. The CDR3 is CASSLTKAYGYTF. The CDR3, as DNA: TGTGCCAGCAGTTTAACAAAGGCTTATGGCTACACCTTC.

This clone was seen only a few times. CDR3 protein: CASSLPSGSRETQYF. For the CDR3, the DNA is TGTGCCAGCAGCTTACCTAGCGGGAGTCGGGAGACCCAGTACTTC. The chain carries TRBV7-9 and TRBJ2-5; 10 bases are a match to TRBD2. V was pared by 2 bases and J by 5 bases, with 5 bases of the junction left unmatched. Germline V gives CDR1 SEHNR, CDR2 FQNEAQ (reference sequence). This CDR3 has 15 amino acids. Drawing the rest from reference TRBV7-9 and TRBJ2-5, the complete variable domain is DTGVSQNPRHKITKRGQNVTFRCDPISEHNRLYWYRQTLGQGPEFLTYFQNEAQLEKSRLLSDRFSAERPKGSFSTLEIQRTEQGDSAMYLCASSLPSGSRETQYFGPGTRLLVL.

This sequence joins TRBV7-5 and TRBJ2-3; the D call in the table, TRBD2, was not verified against the DNA. TRBV7-5 constitutes a pseudogene. The CDR3 has 17 amino acids. In nucleotides, the CDR3 is TGTGTCAGAAGCTTAAAAGGGCGCGGGAGGGTTAAATATACGCAGTATTTT. As protein: CVRSLKGRGRVKYTQYF.

The V and J genes are TRBV27 and TRBJ2-1; the match to TRBD2 covers 7 bases. The CDR3 covers 17 residues. Looked up from germline, CDR1 is MNHEY and CDR2 is SMNVEV (reference sequence). The V gene end was trimmed by 2 bases and the J gene end by 4 bases; junction bases not matched to a gene: 11. DNA of the CDR3: TGTGCCAGCAGTTTACGCGGGAGAGTACAAGAGTACAATGAGCAGTTCTTC. Translating gives CASSLRGRVQEYNEQFF.

The chain joins TRBV4-2 to TRBJ2-5; 7 nucleotides agree with TRBD2. TRBJ2-7 explains the end of the DNA better; the J call may be wrong. Germline values: CDR1 LGHNA, CDR2 YNFKEQ. The CDR3 sequence is 16 residues long. DNA for the CDR3: TGTGCCAGCAGCCAAGATCCAGCGGGGAGCTCCTACGAGCAGTACTTC. Its protein is CASSQDPAGSSYEQYF.

V and J are TRBV4-3 and TRBJ2-3; 14 bases map to TRBD2. This CDR3 comprises 17 residues. The germline CDR1 and CDR2 sequences are LGHNA and YSLEER. V lost 3 bases to trimming and J lost 4 bases; unmatched junction nucleotides: 6. This CDR3 is CASSHPRGLAGADTQYF. DNA of the CDR3: TGCGCCAGCAGCCACCCCCGGGGACTAGCGGGAGCAGATACGCAGTATTTT.

The V call is TRBV7-6, the J call TRBJ1-1; D is unresolved. The V gene lost 5 bases and the J gene lost 1 base, with 11 bases spanning the gap. This CDR3 region has 14 residues. CDR1 is SGHVS, CDR2 FNYEAQ, per germline. CDR3 bases: TGTGCCAGCAGCCCCCCGGCGGGGAACACTGAAGCTTTCTTT. The encoded protein is CASSPPAGNTEAFF. Variable domain in full (rest from reference TRBV7-6 and TRBJ1-1): GAGVSQSPRYKVTKRGQDVALRCDPISGHVSLYWYRQALGQGPEFLTYFNYEAQQDKSGLPNDRFSAERPEGSISTLTIQRTEQRDSAMYRCASSPPAGNTEAFFGQGTRLTVV.

The chain links TRBV28 to TRBJ2-1, with D possibly TRBD1 on 6 matching bases. Looked up from germline, CDR1 is MDHEN and CDR2 is SYDVKM. The CDR3 extends over 15 amino acids. Trimming shortened V by 6 bases and J by 3 bases, and 15 bases separated the two germline ends. As DNA, the CDR3 is TGTGCCAGCAGCCCGGGGCAGGGGAGCTACAATGAGCAGTTCTTC. This translates into CASSPGQGSYNEQFF.

The chain joins TRBV6-5 to TRBJ2-7; possibly TRBD1 for D (5 bases). Deletions cut 4 bases from V and 5 bases from J, with 12 bases between. The CDR3 totals 13 residues. Germline values: CDR1 MNHEY, CDR2 SVGAGI. The CDR3 nucleotides are TGTGCCAGCAGTTTAAGGGGATTCGACGAGCAGTACTTC. Protein product: CASSLRGFDEQYF.